This T cell receptor (beta chain) was identified in a study of response to subunit inactivated influenza vaccine. TCRdb re-derived calls from the RT-PCR reads in MiXCR, one entry per CDR3 protein. The data hold some 500,000 distinct CDR3 sequences, with 16% observed a single time. This CDR3 has 14 amino acids. V was cut by 1 base and J by 7 bases, with 11 bases left in between. From germline, CDR1 is SEHNR and CDR2 FQNEAQ (reference sequence). This clonotype was found many times. The sequenced sample was CD4+ T cells sorted from PBMCs, obtained 23 months after vaccination. V usage is TRBV7-9 and J usage is TRBJ1-5; no firm D call. This sequence originates from a man between 50 and 70 years old who received an inactivated influenza vaccine. CDR3 coding DNA: TGTGCCAGCAGCTTAGAGGGATTAGGCCAGCCCCAGCATTTT. The encoded protein is CASSLEGLGQPQHF.